Sequencing of this T cell receptor (beta chain) was carried out in a study of kidney transplant recipient with SARS-CoV-2 infection. MiXCR was run by TCRdb on the reads, yielding one entry per CDR3 protein. Among 200,000 to 250,000 distinct CDR3 sequences listed, around 30% were seen once. This clonotype has just a few counts. Germline V gene sequence: CDR1 SGHRS, CDR2 YFSETQ. This CDR3 spans 17 amino acids. With 4 bases removed from V and 4 bases from J, the gap between germline ends came to 22 bases. The source is a male patient aged 25 to 39 who had COVID-19 and was a kidney transplant recipient. Some T cells may originate from the graft donor. This chain joins TRBV5-1 and TRBJ2-3, with D maybe TRBD1 (8 bases). The source material was a blood sample, sampled at baseline and on roughly day 110 from a kidney transplant recipient. In DNA, the CDR3 is TGCGCCAGCAGCCCGCCCGGACAGGGAGGGCCCCCAGATACGCAGTATTTT. Protein product: CASSPPGQGGPPDTQYF.